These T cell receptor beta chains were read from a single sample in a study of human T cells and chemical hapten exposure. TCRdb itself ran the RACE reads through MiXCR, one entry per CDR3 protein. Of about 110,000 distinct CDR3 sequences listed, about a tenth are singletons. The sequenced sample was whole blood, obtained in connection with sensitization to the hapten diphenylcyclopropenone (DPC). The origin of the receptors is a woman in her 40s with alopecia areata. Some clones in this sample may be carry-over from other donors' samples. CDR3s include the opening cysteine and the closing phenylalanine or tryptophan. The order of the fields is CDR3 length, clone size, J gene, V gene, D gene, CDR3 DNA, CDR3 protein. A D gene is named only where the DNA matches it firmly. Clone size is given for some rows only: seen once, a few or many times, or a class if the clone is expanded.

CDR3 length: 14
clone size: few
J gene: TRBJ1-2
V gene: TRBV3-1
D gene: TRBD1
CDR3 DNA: TGTGCCAGCAGCCAAGCCGGGACAGAGGGTACCTACACCTTC
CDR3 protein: CASSQAGTEGTYTF

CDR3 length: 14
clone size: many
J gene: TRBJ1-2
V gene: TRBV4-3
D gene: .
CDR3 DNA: TGCGCCAGCAGCCGGGACCTGGTTCGTCATGGCTACACCTTC
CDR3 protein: CASSRDLVRHGYTF

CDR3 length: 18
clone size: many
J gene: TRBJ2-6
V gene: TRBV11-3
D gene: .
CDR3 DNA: TGTGCCAGCAGCATGAGGGGCACCCAGGACTCTGGGGCCAACGTCCTGACTTTC
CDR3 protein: CASSMRGTQDSGANVLTF

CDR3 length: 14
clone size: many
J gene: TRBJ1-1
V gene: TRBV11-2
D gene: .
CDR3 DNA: TGTGCCAGCAGCTTAGATTTTGGGGGGTCTGAAGCTTTCTTT
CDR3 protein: CASSLDFGGSEAFF

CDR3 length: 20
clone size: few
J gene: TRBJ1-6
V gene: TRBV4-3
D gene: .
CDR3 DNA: TGCGCCAGCAGCCAAGATTGGTTCCCGTCCTTTGTCTCCTATAATTCACCCCTCCACTTT
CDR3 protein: CASSQDWFPSFVSYNSPLHF

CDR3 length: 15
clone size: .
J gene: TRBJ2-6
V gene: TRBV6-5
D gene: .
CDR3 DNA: TGTGCCAGCAGTTATTCCCGATCTGGGGCCAACGTCCTGACTTTC
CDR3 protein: CASSYSRSGANVLTF

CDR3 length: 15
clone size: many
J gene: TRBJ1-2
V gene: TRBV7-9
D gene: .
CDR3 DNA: TGTGCCAGCAGCCACACTGGCAGGGGTCAGGATGGCTACACCTTC
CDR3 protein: CASSHTGRGQDGYTF

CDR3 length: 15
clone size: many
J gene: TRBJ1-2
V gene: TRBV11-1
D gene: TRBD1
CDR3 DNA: TGTGCCAGCAGCCCACGGACAGGTGACTCCTTAAGCTACACCTTC
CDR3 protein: CASSPRTGDSLSYTF

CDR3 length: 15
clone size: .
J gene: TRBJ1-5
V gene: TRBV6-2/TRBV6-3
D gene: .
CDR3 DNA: TGTGCCAGCAGTCGGTTCCGCGATAGCAATCAGCCCCAGCATTTT
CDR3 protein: CASSRFRDSNQPQHF

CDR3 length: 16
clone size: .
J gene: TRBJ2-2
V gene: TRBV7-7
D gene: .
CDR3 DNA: TGTGCCAGCAGCTTTGGAGTCGGAGGTGGCACCGGGGAGCTGTTTTTT
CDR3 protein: CASSFGVGGGTGELFF

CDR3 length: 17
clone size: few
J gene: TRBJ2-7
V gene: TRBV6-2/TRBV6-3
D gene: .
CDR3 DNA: TGTGCCAGCAGAACCGGGACCCTCAACCTTCACGATTACGAGCAGTACTTC
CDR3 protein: CASRTGTLNLHDYEQYF

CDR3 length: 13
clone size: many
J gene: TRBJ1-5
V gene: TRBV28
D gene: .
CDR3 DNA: TGTGCCAGCAGTCAGACAGGCAATCAGCCCCAGCATTTT
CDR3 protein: CASSQTGNQPQHF

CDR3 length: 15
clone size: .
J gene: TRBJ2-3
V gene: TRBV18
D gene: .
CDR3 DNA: TGTGCCAGCTCACCACCCAACAGCCGCACAGATACGCAGTATTTT
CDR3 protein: CASSPPNSRTDTQYF

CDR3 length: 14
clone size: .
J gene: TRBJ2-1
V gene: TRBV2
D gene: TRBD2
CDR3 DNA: TGTGCCAGCGGTCTAGCGGGGGCCTACAATGAGCAGTTCTTC
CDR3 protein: CASGLAGAYNEQFF

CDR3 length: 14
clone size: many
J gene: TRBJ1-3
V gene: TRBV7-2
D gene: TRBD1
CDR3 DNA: TGTGCCAGCAGCTTGGACAGGGGGAAGAACACCATATATTTT
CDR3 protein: CASSLDRGKNTIYF

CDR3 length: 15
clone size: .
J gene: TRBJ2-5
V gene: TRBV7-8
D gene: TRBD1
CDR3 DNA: TGTGCCAGCAGCGAAAGACAGGGGGCCCAAGAGACCCAGTACTTC
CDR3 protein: CASSERQGAQETQYF

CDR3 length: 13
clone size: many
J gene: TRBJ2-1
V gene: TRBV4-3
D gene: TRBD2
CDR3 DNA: TGCGCCAGCAGCCAGGGTAGCGGGGGGAAGCAGTTCTTC
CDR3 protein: CASSQGSGGKQFF

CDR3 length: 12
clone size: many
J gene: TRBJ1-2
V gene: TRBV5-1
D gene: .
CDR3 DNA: TGCGCCAGCAGCCCCGGTAACTATGGCTACACCTTC
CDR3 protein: CASSPGNYGYTF

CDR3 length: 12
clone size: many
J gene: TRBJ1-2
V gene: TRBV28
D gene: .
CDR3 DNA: TGTGCCAGCAAAATACAGGGAGCTGGCTACACCTTC
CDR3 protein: CASKIQGAGYTF

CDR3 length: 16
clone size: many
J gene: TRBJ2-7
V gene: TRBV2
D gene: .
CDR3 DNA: TGTGCCAGCAGTGAAGGGGCAGGCCCTTGGGGGTACGAGCAGTACTTC
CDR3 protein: CASSEGAGPWGYEQYF

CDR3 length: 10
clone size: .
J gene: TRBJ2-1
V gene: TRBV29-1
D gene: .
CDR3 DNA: TGCAGCGCAAGGGAACGGGAGCAGTTCTTC
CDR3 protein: CSAREREQFF

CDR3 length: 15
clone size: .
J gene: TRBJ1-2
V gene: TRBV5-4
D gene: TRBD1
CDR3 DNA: TGTGCCAGCAGCTTCCTGGACAGGCCCAACTATGGCTACACCTTC
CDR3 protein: CASSFLDRPNYGYTF

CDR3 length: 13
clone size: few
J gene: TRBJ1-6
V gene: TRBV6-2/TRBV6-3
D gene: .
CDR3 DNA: TGTGCCAGCAGTTTCCGGGCGAATTCACCCCTCCACTTT
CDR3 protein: CASSFRANSPLHF

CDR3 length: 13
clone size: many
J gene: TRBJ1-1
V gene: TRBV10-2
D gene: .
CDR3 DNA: TGCGCCAGCAGTGTTCCAGGGAACACTGAAGCTTTCTTT
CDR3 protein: CASSVPGNTEAFF

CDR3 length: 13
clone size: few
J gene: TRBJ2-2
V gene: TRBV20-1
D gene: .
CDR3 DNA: TGCAGTGCTAGCAGGGTTGGCACCGGGGAGCTGTTTTTT
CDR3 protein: CSASRVGTGELFF

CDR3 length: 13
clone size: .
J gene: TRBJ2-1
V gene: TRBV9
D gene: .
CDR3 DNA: TGTGCCAGCAGCGTGCGTGGGCTTCGGGAGCAGTTCTTC
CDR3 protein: CASSVRGLREQFF

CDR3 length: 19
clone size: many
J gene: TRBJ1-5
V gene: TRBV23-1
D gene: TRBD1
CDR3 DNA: TGCGCCAGCAGTGGACAGGGGCGGATTTTTGTATTAAGCTATCAGCCCCAGCATTTT
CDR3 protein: CASSGQGRIFVLSYQPQHF

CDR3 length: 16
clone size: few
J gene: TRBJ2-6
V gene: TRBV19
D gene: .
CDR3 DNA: TGTGCCAGTAGAAAAGGGGGGAGCTCTGGGGCCAACGTCCTGACTTTC
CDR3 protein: CASRKGGSSGANVLTF

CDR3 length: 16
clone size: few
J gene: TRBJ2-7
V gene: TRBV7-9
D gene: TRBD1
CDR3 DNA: TGTGCCAGCAGCGGGGAGGGACAGGGCTACTCCTACGAGCAGTACTTC
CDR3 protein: CASSGEGQGYSYEQYF

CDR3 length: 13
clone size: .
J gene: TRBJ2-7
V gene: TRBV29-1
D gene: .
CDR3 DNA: TGCAGCGTTGTGGGACCCGACAAGGGGGAGCAGTACTTC
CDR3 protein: CSVVGPDKGEQYF

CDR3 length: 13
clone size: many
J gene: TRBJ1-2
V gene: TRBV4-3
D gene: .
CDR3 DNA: TGCGCCAGCAGCCAAGATAGACGCTATGGCTACACCTTC
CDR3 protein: CASSQDRRYGYTF

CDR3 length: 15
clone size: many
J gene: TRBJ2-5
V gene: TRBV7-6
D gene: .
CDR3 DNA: TGTGCCAGCAGCTTAGGAGCAGGGGAGCCGGGGACCCAGTACTTC
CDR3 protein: CASSLGAGEPGTQYF

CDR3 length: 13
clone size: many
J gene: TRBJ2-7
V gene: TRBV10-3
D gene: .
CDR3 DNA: TGTGCCATCAGAACCCAGGGTTCCCGCGAGCAGTACTTC
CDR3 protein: CAIRTQGSREQYF

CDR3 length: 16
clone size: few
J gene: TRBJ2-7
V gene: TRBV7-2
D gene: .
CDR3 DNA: TGTGCCAGCAGCTTTTCGGGGAACCCCCTCTCCTACGAGCAGTACTTC
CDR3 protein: CASSFSGNPLSYEQYF

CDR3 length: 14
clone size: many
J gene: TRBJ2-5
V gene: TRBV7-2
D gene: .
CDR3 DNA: TGTGCCAGCAGCTTAAGACATATCCAAGAGACCCAGTACTTC
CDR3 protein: CASSLRHIQETQYF

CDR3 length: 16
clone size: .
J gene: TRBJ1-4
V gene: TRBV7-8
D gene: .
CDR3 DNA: TGTGCCAGCAGCTTAGGGGGGCGGACAACTAATGAAAAACTGTTTTTT
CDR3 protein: CASSLGGRTTNEKLFF